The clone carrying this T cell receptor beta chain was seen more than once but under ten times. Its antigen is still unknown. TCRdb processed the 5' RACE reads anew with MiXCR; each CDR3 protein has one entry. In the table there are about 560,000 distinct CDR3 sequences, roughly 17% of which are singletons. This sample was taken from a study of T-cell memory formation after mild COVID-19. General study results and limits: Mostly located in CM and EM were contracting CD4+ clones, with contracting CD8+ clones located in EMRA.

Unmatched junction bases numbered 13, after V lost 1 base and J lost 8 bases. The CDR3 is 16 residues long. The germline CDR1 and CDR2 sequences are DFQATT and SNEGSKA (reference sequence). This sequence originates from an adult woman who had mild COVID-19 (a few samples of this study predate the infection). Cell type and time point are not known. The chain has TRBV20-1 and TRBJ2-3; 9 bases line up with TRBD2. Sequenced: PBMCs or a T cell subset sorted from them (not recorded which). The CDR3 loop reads CSARAPLREGPGTQYF. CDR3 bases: TGCAGTGCTAGAGCCCCCCTGCGGGAGGGCCCTGGTACGCAGTATTTT.